A selection of T cell receptor beta chains follows, all from one sample in a study of OX40 agonist ivuxolimab in advanced cancers. The data were produced by immunoSEQ multiplex PCR, yet TCRdb's version contains in-frame clones alone and is incomplete. This sample has around 68,000 clones, with roughly 87% found just once. The source was CD4+ or CD8+ T cells sorted from blood, collected in a trial of the OX40 agonist ivuxolimab. These receptors all come from an adult with an advanced solid tumor such as melanoma, head and neck, liver or kidney cancer. CDR3s include the opening cysteine and the closing phenylalanine or tryptophan. The D gene is left open where the match is weak. Clone size is stated in some rows and not others, as once, few, many or a class when expanded.

j_call: TRBJ2-2; d_call: TRBD1; cdr3_length: 14; clone_size: .; v_call: TRBV7-2; cdr3_nt: TGTGCCGGGAGGGACAGGGGGAGGACCGGGGAGCTGTTTTTT; cdr3_aa: CAGRDRGRTGELFF
j_call: TRBJ2-3; d_call: .; cdr3_length: 15; clone_size: .; v_call: TRBV7-7; cdr3_nt: TGTGCTAGCAGCCAGGACAGCCCGGGGAATGGTCCGCAGTATTTT; cdr3_aa: CASSQDSPGNGPQYF
j_call: TRBJ2-3; d_call: TRBD2; cdr3_length: 15; clone_size: .; v_call: TRBV4-2; cdr3_nt: TGTGCCAGCAGCCAAGCCGGGACTAGCGGGGTGGGGCAGTATTTT; cdr3_aa: CASSQAGTSGVGQYF
j_call: TRBJ1-6; d_call: .; cdr3_length: 15; clone_size: few; v_call: TRBV4-2; cdr3_nt: TGTGCCAGCAGCCAAGCGCGACAGTATAATTCACCCCTCCACTTT; cdr3_aa: CASSQARQYNSPLHF
j_call: TRBJ1-1; d_call: .; cdr3_length: 16; clone_size: .; v_call: TRBV6-4; cdr3_nt: TGTGCCAGCAGAAACCCCTCGGGGGGCGCGAACACTGAAGCTTTCTTT; cdr3_aa: CASRNPSGGANTEAFF
j_call: TRBJ2-1; d_call: .; cdr3_length: 15; clone_size: .; v_call: TRBV5-4; cdr3_nt: TGTGCCAGCAGCTTTGGGGGGGCCACCTACAATGAGCAGTTCTTC; cdr3_aa: CASSFGGATYNEQFF
j_call: TRBJ1-5; d_call: TRBD1; cdr3_length: 15; clone_size: .; v_call: TRBV2; cdr3_nt: TGTGCCAGCAGAGCCCAGGGGGGAAGCAATCTGCCCCAGCATTTT; cdr3_aa: CASRAQGGSNLPQHF
j_call: TRBJ1-2; d_call: TRBD1; cdr3_length: 15; clone_size: .; v_call: TRBV6-1; cdr3_nt: TGTGCCAGCAGTGTTCGGACAGGGGGAAACTATGGCTACACCTTC; cdr3_aa: CASSVRTGGNYGYTF
j_call: TRBJ2-3; d_call: .; cdr3_length: 14; clone_size: .; v_call: TRBV10-1; cdr3_nt: TGCGCCAGCAGTGATACAGGCAACACAGATACGCAGTATTTT; cdr3_aa: CASSDTGNTDTQYF
j_call: TRBJ2-2; d_call: TRBD2; cdr3_length: 14; clone_size: .; v_call: TRBV7-7; cdr3_nt: TGTGCTAGCAGCCTAGACGGGAGGACCGGGGAGCTGTTTTTT; cdr3_aa: CASSLDGRTGELFF
j_call: TRBJ2-6; d_call: .; cdr3_length: 15; clone_size: .; v_call: TRBV2; cdr3_nt: TGTGCCAGCAGGGACCGGGGTTTGGGGGCCAACGTCCTGACTTTC; cdr3_aa: CASRDRGLGANVLTF
j_call: TRBJ1-6; d_call: .; cdr3_length: 16; clone_size: .; v_call: TRBV7-9; cdr3_nt: TGTGCCAGCAGCCCAGGACAGCCGGCATCTAATTCACCCCTCCACTTT; cdr3_aa: CASSPGQPASNSPLHF
j_call: TRBJ2-7; d_call: TRBD1; cdr3_length: 16; clone_size: .; v_call: TRBV4-2; cdr3_nt: TGTGCCAGCAGCCAAGATCTGGGACAGGGAAACTACGAGCAGTACTTC; cdr3_aa: CASSQDLGQGNYEQYF
j_call: TRBJ2-7; d_call: .; cdr3_length: 13; clone_size: .; v_call: TRBV7-9; cdr3_nt: TGTGCCAGCAGTTCCGGACACGCTGTCGAGCAGTACTTC; cdr3_aa: CASSSGHAVEQYF
j_call: TRBJ1-6; d_call: .; cdr3_length: 14; clone_size: .; v_call: TRBV18; cdr3_nt: TGTGCCAGCTCAACGGACAGTCGGAGTTCACCCCTCCACTTT; cdr3_aa: CASSTDSRSSPLHF
j_call: TRBJ1-2; d_call: .; cdr3_length: 15; clone_size: .; v_call: TRBV11-2; cdr3_nt: TGTGCCAGCAGCCCCCGGGAGGATAGTAACTATGGCTACACCTTC; cdr3_aa: CASSPREDSNYGYTF
j_call: TRBJ2-7; d_call: .; cdr3_length: 16; clone_size: .; v_call: TRBV5-8; cdr3_nt: TGTGCCAGCAGCTCCGGGGCGACAGTTCGACCCTACGAGCAGTACTTC; cdr3_aa: CASSSGATVRPYEQYF
j_call: TRBJ1-3; d_call: .; cdr3_length: 13; clone_size: .; v_call: TRBV30; cdr3_nt: TGTGCCTGGAGTGCAGAAACTGGAAACACCATATATTTT; cdr3_aa: CAWSAETGNTIYF
j_call: TRBJ2-1; d_call: .; cdr3_length: 17; clone_size: .; v_call: TRBV9; cdr3_nt: TGTGCCAGCAGCCCCCCCCTGGCGCGGGGGCGCTACAATGAGCAGTTCTTC; cdr3_aa: CASSPPLARGRYNEQFF
j_call: TRBJ1-5; d_call: .; cdr3_length: 17; clone_size: .; v_call: TRBV10-3; cdr3_nt: TGTGCCATCAGTGCCTCCGGGACGTTTAATAGCAATCAGCCCCAGCATTTT; cdr3_aa: CAISASGTFNSNQPQHF
j_call: TRBJ2-1; d_call: .; cdr3_length: 13; clone_size: .; v_call: TRBV6-5; cdr3_nt: TGTGCCAGCAGTCTACCGCTATACGCTGAGCAGTTCTTC; cdr3_aa: CASSLPLYAEQFF
j_call: TRBJ1-1; d_call: .; cdr3_length: 11; clone_size: few; v_call: TRBV30; cdr3_nt: TGTGCCTGGAGTACCCGGGCTGAAGCTTTCTTT; cdr3_aa: CAWSTRAEAFF
j_call: TRBJ1-2; d_call: .; cdr3_length: 13; clone_size: .; v_call: TRBV21-1; cdr3_nt: TGTGCCAGCAGCAAGGACAGGCTATATGGCTACACCTTC; cdr3_aa: CASSKDRLYGYTF
j_call: TRBJ2-3; d_call: .; cdr3_length: 13; clone_size: .; v_call: TRBV27; cdr3_nt: TGTGCCAGCAGACGTCCAGGCACAGATACGCAGTATTTT; cdr3_aa: CASRRPGTDTQYF
j_call: TRBJ2-1; d_call: .; cdr3_length: 14; clone_size: .; v_call: TRBV5-1; cdr3_nt: TGCGCCAGCAGCATTATGGGGGGCAACAATGAGCAGTTCTTC; cdr3_aa: CASSIMGGNNEQFF
j_call: TRBJ2-4; d_call: TRBD1; cdr3_length: 18; clone_size: .; v_call: TRBV7-6; cdr3_nt: TGTGCCAGCAGCTTAGGGACCCGACAGGGGGTTGCCAAAAACATTCAGTACTTC; cdr3_aa: CASSLGTRQGVAKNIQYF
j_call: TRBJ1-1; d_call: .; cdr3_length: 13; clone_size: .; v_call: TRBV10-2; cdr3_nt: TGCGCCAGCAGTGACAGGGTGAACACTGAAGCTTTCTTT; cdr3_aa: CASSDRVNTEAFF
j_call: TRBJ2-3; d_call: .; cdr3_length: 16; clone_size: .; v_call: TRBV19; cdr3_nt: TGTGCCAGTAGTTCCAGGGGCGCTTCGTCCACAGATACGCAGTATTTT; cdr3_aa: CASSSRGASSTDTQYF
j_call: TRBJ1-6; d_call: TRBD1; cdr3_length: 16; clone_size: .; v_call: TRBV7-9; cdr3_nt: TGTGCCAGCAGCTCCCAACGACAGGGGGCAAGTTCACCCCTCCACTTT; cdr3_aa: CASSSQRQGASSPLHF
j_call: TRBJ1-6; d_call: TRBD1; cdr3_length: 14; clone_size: .; v_call: TRBV30; cdr3_nt: TGTGCCTGGACAGCGTGGGACAGCAATTCACCCCTCCACTTT; cdr3_aa: CAWTAWDSNSPLHF
j_call: TRBJ1-5; d_call: .; cdr3_length: 16; clone_size: .; v_call: TRBV15; cdr3_nt: TGTGCCACCAGCAGAGCTGGGCAGCCTAGCAATCAGCCCCAGCATTTT; cdr3_aa: CATSRAGQPSNQPQHF
j_call: TRBJ1-2; d_call: TRBD1; cdr3_length: 15; clone_size: .; v_call: TRBV6-5; cdr3_nt: TGTGCCAGCAGTTCACCGGGACAGGCTATGAATGGCTACACCTTC; cdr3_aa: CASSSPGQAMNGYTF
j_call: TRBJ1-6; d_call: .; cdr3_length: 14; clone_size: .; v_call: TRBV18; cdr3_nt: TGTGCCAGCTCACCAGGCCAGGGTAGTTCACCCCTCCACTTT; cdr3_aa: CASSPGQGSSPLHF
j_call: TRBJ2-2; d_call: .; cdr3_length: 14; clone_size: .; v_call: TRBV6-1; cdr3_nt: TGTGCCAGCCGAAAAAACAGGGAAGCCGGGGAGCTGTTTTTT; cdr3_aa: CASRKNREAGELFF
j_call: TRBJ2-3; d_call: .; cdr3_length: 16; clone_size: .; v_call: TRBV7-2; cdr3_nt: TGTGCCAGCAGCTTATATGCAGGGAAGGGCGCAGATACGCAGTATTTT; cdr3_aa: CASSLYAGKGADTQYF
j_call: TRBJ1-1; d_call: .; cdr3_length: 14; clone_size: .; v_call: TRBV9; cdr3_nt: TGTGCCAGCAGCGTAGGTAACCCCCCAACTGAAGCTTTCTTT; cdr3_aa: CASSVGNPPTEAFF
j_call: TRBJ1-6; d_call: .; cdr3_length: 13; clone_size: .; v_call: TRBV5-4; cdr3_nt: TGTGCCAGCAGCTCAACCAGTAATTCACCCCTCCACTTT; cdr3_aa: CASSSTSNSPLHF
j_call: TRBJ1-5; d_call: .; cdr3_length: 13; clone_size: .; v_call: TRBV30; cdr3_nt: TGTGCCTGGAGTGGAGGTGGCAATCAGCCCCAGCATTTT; cdr3_aa: CAWSGGGNQPQHF
j_call: TRBJ1-2; d_call: .; cdr3_length: 15; clone_size: .; v_call: TRBV7-2; cdr3_nt: TGTGCCAGCAGCCCACAAAGCTTAGGGAGTCATGGCTACACCTTC; cdr3_aa: CASSPQSLGSHGYTF
j_call: TRBJ2-3; d_call: TRBD2; cdr3_length: 17; clone_size: .; v_call: TRBV5-1; cdr3_nt: TGCGCCAGCAGCCAAATGCCTGGGCGGGGGGGCACAGATACGCAGTATTTT; cdr3_aa: CASSQMPGRGGTDTQYF
j_call: TRBJ1-3; d_call: .; cdr3_length: 15; clone_size: .; v_call: TRBV5-6; cdr3_nt: TGTGCCAGCAGTTTGTTACAGGGTACCGGAAACACCATATATTTT; cdr3_aa: CASSLLQGTGNTIYF
j_call: TRBJ1-2; d_call: TRBD1; cdr3_length: 13; clone_size: .; v_call: TRBV6-4; cdr3_nt: TGTGCCAGCAGTGACTGGACAGGGACTGGCTACACCTTC; cdr3_aa: CASSDWTGTGYTF